Each of the 31 T cell receptor beta chains below was sequenced from the same sample in a study of technical replicates of blood from a handful of donors. Only in-frame clones appear in the TCRdb table, and some are missing; sequencing was by immunoSEQ multiplex PCR. The data contain tens of thousands of clones, about 91% of them singletons. Sequencing was carried out using T cells isolated from PBMCs. Receptors were obtained from a human donor in good health.

V and J are TRBV6-1 and TRBJ2-7; 9 positions agree with TRBD2. This CDR3 is built from 15 residues. Germline assignment: CDR1 MNHNS and CDR2 SASEGT. V lost 4 bases and J lost 5; bases outside the gene matches: 9. The CDR3 nucleotides read TGTGCCAGCAGTGTGCTTTTAGCGGGAGTGGACGAGCAGTACTTC. Protein: CASSVLLAGVDEQYF.

This clone was recorded only once. J is TRBJ2-7 and V is TRBV15; D is perhaps TRBD1 (6 bases). The V end was cut by 3 bases, the J end by 4 bases, with 16 bases between. Looked up from germline, CDR1 is LNHNV and CDR2 is YYDKDF (reference sequence). The CDR3 runs 15 residues. The chain's CDR3 is CATSSVQGPEYEQYF. The CDR3 bases are TGTGCCACCAGCAGTGTTCAGGGGCCCGAATACGAGCAGTACTTC.

V and J are TRBV5-1 and TRBJ1-1; TRBD1 matches at 9 bases. The CDR3 is 15 amino acids. Germline V CDR1 and CDR2: SGHRS, YFSETQ. V shed 0 bases and J 4 bases; nucleotides not matched to a gene: 4. CDR3 nucleotide sequence: TGCGCCAGCAGCTTGGGGGACAGGGAGCCCACTGAAGCTTTCTTT. Translating gives CASSLGDREPTEAFF.

CDR3 region: CASSLSPGSNTEAFF. CDR3 in DNA: TGTGCCAGCAGCTTAAGTCCAGGGTCGAACACTGAAGCTTTCTTT. The chain uses TRBV7-3 and TRBJ1-1; TRBD1 might be the D (5 bases). V was cut by 1 base and J by 1 base, with 10 bases left in between. This CDR3 region has 15 residues. Germline lookup yields CDR1 SGHTA and CDR2 FQGTGA. Using reference TRBV7-3 and TRBJ1-1 for the parts outside the CDR3, the full variable domain is GAGVSQTPSNKVTEKGKYVELRCDPISGHTALYWYRQSLGQGPEFLIYFQGTGAADDSGLPNDRFFAVRPEGSVSTLKIQRTERGDSAVYLCASSLSPGSNTEAFFGQGTRLTVV.

This clone was observed a single time. J is TRBJ2-3 and V is TRBV12-5; 8 nucleotides align to TRBD2. Trimming cost V 6 bases and J 0 bases; bases outside gene matches: 11. The germline gives CDR1 LGHNT, CDR2 FRNRAP. The CDR3 covers 17 residues. The CDR3 loop is CASGPRPAGGSTDTQYF. CDR3 coding DNA: TGTGCTAGTGGACCCCGTCCTGCGGGAGGAAGCACAGATACGCAGTATTTT.

This rearrangement joins TRBV9 to TRBJ1-2, with D hard to call. The CDR3 spans 15 residues. The V end lost 4 bases, the J end lost 0 bases, and 13 bases lay between the germline ends. CDR1 is SGDLS, CDR2 YYNGEE, per germline. The CDR3 reads CASSPRDFSNYGYTF. The DNA for the CDR3 is TGTGCCAGCAGCCCCCGGGATTTTTCTAACTATGGCTACACCTTC.

V is TRBV18 and J is TRBJ2-1, with D possibly being TRBD2 (5 bases). Trimming left V 0 bases short and J 7 bases short, with 10 bases between. CDR3 size: 14 residues. Germline loops: CDR1 KGHSH, CDR2 LQKENI. In DNA, the CDR3 is TGTGCCAGCTCACCACCGACTACTACTAATGAGCAGTTCTTC. Protein product: CASSPPTTTNEQFF.

The chain carries TRBV5-4 and TRBJ1-4; no reliable D call. Trimming cost V 0 bases and J 0 bases, with 6 bases left between them. The CDR3 sequence is 15 residues long. Germline assignment: CDR1 SGHNT and CDR2 YYREEE (reference sequence). The CDR3 nucleotides read TGTGCCAGCAGCTTGGATATTGCAACTAATGAAAAACTGTTTTTT. Translated, it gives CASSLDIATNEKLFF.

This sequence joins TRBV21-1 and TRBJ2-7; the table names TRBD1, a call not compared with the DNA. TRBV21-1 counts as a pseudogene. This CDR3 has 17 amino acids. CDR3 nucleotide sequence: TGTGCCAGCAGCAAAGTTAGGGGGCCGAAGAGCTCCTACGAGCAGTACTTC. Translation: CASSKVRGPKSSYEQYF.

This clone was seen only a few times. The chain employs TRBV11-3 and TRBJ2-1, with D unclear. The germline V and J ends were trimmed by 0 bases and 5 bases, with 26 bases remaining between them. This CDR3 region has 20 residues. The germline gives CDR1 SGHNT, CDR2 YENEEA. CDR3 sequence (DNA): TGTGCCAGCAGCTTAGATATTTGGGTGGCAGGAATGACAACAGACAATGAGCAGTTCTTC. Translation gives CASSLDIWVAGMTTDNEQFF.

The rearrangement links TRBV5-6 to TRBJ2-2; 10 bases line up with TRBD1. Germline CDR1 reads SGHDT; CDR2 reads YYEEEE. Trimming at V came to 1 base and at J to 5 bases, leaving 5 bases not matched to a gene. The CDR3 is 16 amino acids. The CDR3 loop is CASSLRTGGGTGELFF. CDR3 DNA sequence: TGTGCCAGCAGCTTGCGGACAGGGGGAGGTACCGGGGAGCTGTTTTTT.

This clone was seen a few times. V gene TRBV11-3 combines with J gene TRBJ2-2, with a weak D call TRBD2 (5 bases). The CDR3 covers 14 residues. The ends were cut back, 5 bases at V and 0 bases at J, with 7 bases in the middle. CDR1 SGHNT and CDR2 YENEEA come from the germline V gene. The chain's CDR3 is CASSPGTNTGELFF. DNA of the CDR3: TGTGCCAGCAGCCCCGGGACGAACACCGGGGAGCTGTTTTTT. Full variable domain (remainder filled in from reference TRBV11-3 and TRBJ2-2): EAGVVQSPRYKIIEKKQPVAFWCNPISGHNTLYWYLQNLGQGPELLIRYENEEAVDDSQLPKDRFSAERLKGVDSTLKIQPAELGDSAVYLCASSPGTNTGELFFGEGSRLTVL.

This chain uses TRBV9 with TRBJ2-7, with D possibly being TRBD1 (5 bases). The CDR3 has 14 amino acids. V lost 3 bases, J lost 2 bases, and 12 bases lay in between. Germline-derived CDR1 and CDR2 are SGDLS and YYNGEE. The CDR3 DNA is TGTGCCAGCAGCGAGGGGTTGGGGCCCTACGAGCAGTACTTC. Translating it yields CASSEGLGPYEQYF. The whole variable domain, filled in from reference TRBV9 and TRBJ2-7, reads DSGVTQTPKHLITATGQRVTLRCSPRSGDLSVYWYQQSLDQGLQFLIQYYNGEERAKGNILERFSAQQFPDLHSELNLSSLELGDSALYFCASSEGLGPYEQYFGPGTRLTVT.

J is TRBJ2-6 and V is TRBV19, with 12 bases fitting TRBD1. Unmatched junction bases numbered 4, after V lost 11 bases and J lost 2 bases. In germline, CDR1 is LNHDA, CDR2 SQIVND (reference sequence). The CDR3 covers 15 residues. The CDR3 DNA reads as TGTGCCGGGGGACAGGGGGCGACTGGGGCCAACGTCCTGACTTTC. This encodes CAGGQGATGANVLTF.

V is TRBV30 and J is TRBJ1-5; D remains ambiguous. The germline CDR1 and CDR2 sequences are GTSNPN and SVGIG (reference sequence). V was pared by 3 bases and J by 5 bases, with 14 bases between. This CDR3 comprises 14 residues. CDR3 DNA sequence: TGTGCCTGGAGCTTGGGGAGGATGTATCAGCCCCAGCATTTT. Translating it yields CAWSLGRMYQPQHF. Full variable domain (outside the CDR3, taken from reference TRBV30 and TRBJ1-5): SQTIHQWPATLVQPVGSPLSLECTVEGTSNPNLYWYRQAAGRGLQLLFYSVGIGQISSEVPQNLSASRPQDRQFILSSKKLLLSDSGFYLCAWSLGRMYQPQHFGDGTRLSIL.

V and J are TRBV2 and TRBJ1-5; D not resolved. V lost 2 bases and J lost 4, with 9 bases in between. This CDR3 comprises 14 residues. Germline-derived CDR1 and CDR2 are SNHLY and FYNNEI. Written as DNA, the CDR3 is TGTGCCAGCAGTGAAAGGCGGAATAATCAGCCCCAGCATTTT. Translation gives CASSERRNNQPQHF.

The gene calls are TRBV7-2 and TRBJ2-7, with 8 bases lining up with TRBD2. The CDR3 is made up of 15 amino acids. The germline CDR1 and CDR2 sequences are SGHTA and FQGNSA. Trimming cost V 0 bases and J 2 bases; bases outside gene matches: 3. The CDR3 region is CASSLATGGPYEQYF. CDR3 nucleotide sequence: TGTGCCAGCAGCTTAGCCACGGGAGGGCCCTACGAGCAGTACTTC.

This chain connects TRBV6-5 to TRBJ2-7, with 7 bases fitting TRBD2. The CDR3 totals 13 residues. V trimming: 5 bases; J trimming: 2 bases; junction bases outside the gene matches: 3. Germline V CDR1 and CDR2: MNHEY, SVGAGI. DNA of the CDR3: TGTGCCAGCAGTCGGGGAGGGCCCTACGAGCAGTACTTC. Its translation is CASSRGGPYEQYF.

This clone was counted a few times. The chain uses TRBV6-1 and TRBJ1-1; D perhaps matches TRBD1 (6 bases). V gave up 2 bases and J gave up 4 bases, with 14 bases separating them. There are 15 residues in the CDR3. Germline values: CDR1 MNHNS, CDR2 SASEGT. CDR3 region: CASSEWAGEGTEAFF. CDR3 in DNA: TGTGCCAGCAGTGAATGGGCAGGGGAAGGCACTGAAGCTTTCTTT.

This chain links TRBV7-2 with TRBJ2-1, with TRBD2 matching over 8 bases. Germline trimming cut 2 bases from V and 2 bases from J; bases unmatched to any gene: 2. The CDR3 is 15 amino acids. The germline CDR1 and CDR2 sequences are SGHTA and FQGNSA. CDR3 amino acids: CASSLLGRAYNEQFF. The DNA of the CDR3 is TGTGCCAGCAGCTTACTCGGGAGGGCCTACAATGAGCAGTTCTTC.

This chain connects TRBV6-6 to TRBJ2-7; D is perhaps TRBD1 (6 bases). The V end lost 8 bases, the J end lost 2 bases, and 19 bases lay between the germline ends. The CDR3 sequence is 15 residues long. Germline V gene data show CDR1 as MNHNY and CDR2 as SVGAGI (reference sequence). Written as DNA, the CDR3 is TGTGCCAGCCGGCCGGGACACCAAAACCCCTACGAGCAGTACTTC. Translating it yields CASRPGHQNPYEQYF.

This chain connects TRBV6-6 to TRBJ1-2; the D is unclear. Trimming left V 6 bases short and J 6 bases short, with 11 bases between. The CDR3 consists of 12 residues. Germline CDR1 is MNHNY and CDR2 is SVGAGI (reference sequence). The CDR3 reads CASSLTGDGYTF. CDR3 sequence (DNA): TGTGCCAGCAGCCTAACGGGAGATGGCTACACCTTC.

CDR3 DNA: TGTGCCAGCTCAACACTAGCGGGAGTCAACGAGCAGTACTTC. It translates to CASSTLAGVNEQYF. The gene calls are TRBV18 and TRBJ2-7, with 11 nucleotides matching TRBD2. With 5 bases clipped from V and 5 bases from J, the junction kept 5 bases outside the gene matches. This CDR3 spans 14 amino acids. Germline-derived CDR1 and CDR2 are KGHSH and LQKENI.

The rearrangement links TRBV11-2 to TRBJ2-7; TRBD1 aligns across 7 bases. This CDR3 is built from 15 residues. Germline loops: CDR1 SGHAT, CDR2 FQNNGV. V shed 4 bases and J 2 bases; nucleotides not matched to a gene: 8. The CDR3 sequence: CASSSGVGTAYEQYF. The CDR3 region has the DNA TGTGCCAGCAGCTCGGGCGTCGGGACAGCCTACGAGCAGTACTTC.

The V gene is TRBV28, the J gene TRBJ2-3; tentative D call: TRBD2 (6 bases). Per germline, CDR1 MDHEN and CDR2 SYDVKM. The CDR3 length is 16 residues. The V end lost 3 bases, the J end lost 0 bases, and 13 bases lay between the germline ends. This chain's CDR3 is CASSLLRGRSTDTQYF. The CDR3 coding sequence is TGTGCCAGCAGTTTGCTGCGGGGCAGGAGCACAGATACGCAGTATTTT.

This sequence joins TRBV5-4 and TRBJ1-1, with D perhaps matching TRBD1 (5 bases). Trimming shortened V by 5 bases and J by 0 bases, and 17 bases separated the two germline ends. Germline CDR1 is SGHNT and CDR2 is YYREEE (reference sequence). There are 16 residues in the CDR3. The CDR3 spells CASRLGADRLNTEAFF. Written as DNA, the CDR3 is TGTGCCAGCAGGCTTGGGGCCGACCGATTGAACACTGAAGCTTTCTTT. Full variable domain (outside the CDR3, taken from reference TRBV5-4 and TRBJ1-1): ETGVTQSPTHLIKTRGQQVTLRCSSQSGHNTVSWYQQALGQGPQFIFQYYREEENGRGNFPPRFSGLQFPNYSSELNVNALELDDSALYLCASRLGADRLNTEAFFGQGTRLTVV.

CDR3 bases: TGTGCCATCACCGGGAGGGGGGAAAGCACTGAAGCTTTCTTT. It translates to CAITGRGESTEAFF. This rearrangement joins TRBV10-3 to TRBJ1-1, with D maybe TRBD1 (6 bases). Germline CDR1 is ENHRY and CDR2 is SYGVKD. The CDR3 covers 14 residues. Trimming shortened V by 7 bases and J by 4 bases, and 16 bases separated the two germline ends.

CDR3 in DNA: TGCAGCGCCAGATTTGGACACCTCTACGAGCAGTACTTC. It yields the protein CSARFGHLYEQYF. The chain is built from TRBV29-1 and TRBJ2-7; D possibly corresponds to TRBD1 (5 bases). Germline CDR1 reads SQVTM; CDR2 reads ANQGSEA. V was pared by 7 bases and J by 3 bases, with 16 bases between. CDR3 length: 13 residues.

This chain joins TRBV11-3 and TRBJ2-7; possibly TRBD2 for D (6 bases). CDR3 size: 14 residues. Per germline, CDR1 SGHNT and CDR2 YENEEA. Trimming shortened V by 5 bases and J by 1 base, and 12 bases separated the two germline ends. CDR3 bases: TGTGCCAGCAGCCCTAGGAGGGAATCCTACGAGCAGTACTTC. Translation gives CASSPRRESYEQYF. Filled out from reference TRBV11-3 and TRBJ2-7, the complete variable domain reads EAGVVQSPRYKIIEKKQPVAFWCNPISGHNTLYWYLQNLGQGPELLIRYENEEAVDDSQLPKDRFSAERLKGVDSTLKIQPAELGDSAVYLCASSPRRESYEQYFGPGTRLTVT.

The J gene is TRBJ2-7, the V gene TRBV28, with TRBD2 matching over 8 bases. Germline CDR1 is MDHEN and CDR2 is SYDVKM. V shed 1 base, J shed 2 bases, and the junction held 7 bases outside the gene matches. The length of the CDR3 is 16 residues. The CDR3 region has the DNA TGTGCCAGCAGTTTATACGGGAGGGAGTTTCCCTACGAGCAGTACTTC. It yields the protein CASSLYGREFPYEQYF.

The chain is built from TRBV6-4 and TRBJ2-5; D is unclear. V was clipped by 3 bases and J by 7 bases, with 12 bases between them. The V gene's germline CDR1 is MRHNA and CDR2 SNTAGT. The CDR3 consists of 13 residues. The CDR3 region is CASSEAPRSTQYF. The CDR3 coding sequence is TGTGCCAGCAGTGAGGCCCCTAGGTCGACCCAGTACTTC.